The clone carrying this T cell receptor (beta chain) has more than one count but fewer than ten. The CDR3 loop spans 14 amino acids. Germline V CDR1 and CDR2: SEHNR, FQNEAQ (reference sequence). Trimming at V came to 6 bases and at J to 5 bases, leaving 4 bases not matched to a gene. Only in-frame clones appear in the TCRdb table, and some are missing; sequencing was by immunoSEQ multiplex PCR. The profile covers 100,000 to 150,000 clones, with about 85% appearing a single time and roughly 27% taken by the ten largest. This sample is part of a study of blood T cell repertoires in COVID-19. This chain uses TRBV7-9 with TRBJ1-6; 7 bases map to TRBD1. The receptor comes from a woman of 80 years or more with acute or convalescent COVID-19. Input material: peripheral blood. CDR3 region: CASRADRDNSPLHF. As DNA, the CDR3 is TGTGCCAGCAGGGCAGACAGGGATAATTCACCCCTCCACTTT.